A single sample gave rise to the 31 T cell receptor beta chains below, sequenced in a study of T cell repertoires in cytomegalovirus infection. Each CDR3 protein is one row after TCRdb ran MiXCR on the reads. The sample carries approximately 120,000 distinct CDR3 sequences, 32% recorded once. No antigen has been assigned to these receptors. Sequences were derived from CD8+ T cells from cultured PBMCs, sampled from culture after CMV antigen stimulation. Receptor source: a human donor in good health (CMV status not recorded). Some clones in this sample may be carry-over from other donors' samples.

The chain recombines TRBV20-1 with TRBJ2-7, with 8 bases lining up with TRBD1. The CDR3 runs to 15 residues. From germline, CDR1 is DFQATT and CDR2 SNEGSKA (reference sequence). V shed 1 base and J 0 bases; nucleotides not matched to a gene: 5. CDR3 DNA: TGCAGTGCTAGAGGAGGGACAGGCATCTCCTACGAGCAGTACTTC. Its translation is CSARGGTGISYEQYF.

This clonotype was observed a few times. The chain joins TRBV12-3 or TRBV12-4 to TRBJ2-2, with no clear D. The V gene lost 5 bases and the J gene lost 0 bases, with 4 bases spanning the gap. This CDR3 contains 13 residues. This CDR3 is CASSPTNTGELFF. CDR3 nucleotides: TGTGCCAGCAGTCCGACGAACACCGGGGAGCTGTTTTTT.

This clonotype has a handful of counts. The rearrangement joins TRBV19 to TRBJ1-1, with 8 bases lining up with TRBD1. With 0 bases clipped from V and 6 bases from J, the junction kept 9 bases outside the gene matches. The CDR3 sequence is 16 residues long. Germline lookup yields CDR1 LNHDA and CDR2 SQIVND (reference sequence). In DNA form, the CDR3 reads TGTGCCAGTAGTATAGATACGGGACAGGCGCGGTCTGAAGCTTTCTTT. It codes for CASSIDTGQARSEAFF.

The J gene is TRBJ2-3, the V gene TRBV7-9; no clear D. This CDR3 has 14 amino acids. Trimming took off 1 base at V and 3 bases at J, with 8 bases between the two ends. Germline loops: CDR1 SEHNR, CDR2 FQNEAQ (reference sequence). Here the CDR3 reads CASSLGPWTDTQYF. CDR3 nucleotides: TGTGCCAGCAGCTTAGGGCCCTGGACAGATACGCAGTATTTT.

The chain joins TRBV7-2 to TRBJ2-1; TRBD1 is a possible D gene (5 bases). The V gene lost 3 bases and the J gene lost 7 bases, with 16 bases spanning the gap. Germline assignment: CDR1 SGHTA and CDR2 FQGNSA. There are 15 residues in the CDR3. The CDR3 is CASSLSVQVTNEQFF. The CDR3 DNA reads as TGTGCCAGCAGCTTGTCCGTACAGGTCACGAATGAGCAGTTCTTC.

The chain links TRBV20-1 to TRBJ2-7, with D perhaps TRBD1 (5 bases). CDR3 length: 13 amino acids. Germline V gives CDR1 DFQATT, CDR2 SNEGSKA (reference sequence). Trimming pared 4 bases from V and 0 bases from J, leaving 10 bases between. This CDR3 is CSAIGESSYEQYF. CDR3 sequence (DNA): TGCAGTGCTATAGGGGAAAGCTCCTACGAGCAGTACTTC.

This clonotype was observed many times. This chain joins TRBV7-8 and TRBJ1-6, with 7 bases identical to TRBD1. The CDR3 spans 16 residues. V lost 1 base and J lost 7; bases outside the gene matches: 7. The germline gives CDR1 SGHVS, CDR2 FQNEAQ. The CDR3, as DNA: TGTGCCAGCAGCTTAGGGGGGGGACAGAACAATTCACCCCTCCACTTT. Protein product: CASSLGGGQNNSPLHF.

The chain is built from TRBV7-9 and TRBJ2-1, with 7 bases fitting TRBD1. Trimming at V came to 1 base and at J to 15 bases, leaving 15 bases not matched to a gene. The CDR3 length is 15 residues. Germline CDR1 and CDR2: SEHNR and FQNEAQ (reference sequence). CDR3: CASSLGGTASSRRFF. The CDR3 nucleotides are TGTGCCAGCAGCTTAGGGGGGACAGCCTCTTCCCGTAGGTTCTTC.

This clonotype was seen only a few times. The V call is TRBV28, the J call TRBJ2-7; D call uncertain. The CDR3 extends over 14 amino acids. V dropped 2 bases and J dropped 0 bases, with 8 bases sitting between them. Germline-derived CDR1 and CDR2 are MDHEN and SYDVKM. CDR3 DNA: TGTGCCAGCAGTTTAATGAACAGCTCCTACGAGCAGTACTTC. As protein: CASSLMNSSYEQYF.

The rearrangement joins TRBV2 to TRBJ1-5, with D maybe TRBD1 (5 bases). Germline assignment: CDR1 SNHLY and CDR2 FYNNEI. V lost 6 bases to trimming and J lost 9 bases, with 15 bases between them. The CDR3 spans 13 residues. Here the CDR3 reads CASSPGGFWPQHF. In DNA, the CDR3 is TGTGCCAGCAGCCCCGGGGGGTTTTGGCCCCAGCATTTT.

This clonotype appeared many times. As DNA, the CDR3 is TGCGCCAGCAGCCAAGGCGGGACCGCTAGCTCACCCCTCCACTTT. Encoded protein: CASSQGGTASSPLHF. This sequence joins TRBV4-1 and TRBJ1-6; D might be TRBD1 (5 bases). Trimming left V 1 base short and J 10 bases short, with 14 bases between. The V gene's germline CDR1 is MGHRA and CDR2 YSYEKL. The CDR3 totals 15 residues.

Many counts were recorded for this clonotype. The chain joins TRBV6-1 to TRBJ1-5; 10 bases fit TRBD1. The trim removed 2 bases at V and 0 bases at J, leaving 10 bases unmatched. The CDR3 length is 19 residues. Germline V gene lookup returns CDR1 MNHNS and CDR2 SASEGT. The CDR3 sequence: CASSELRTGGFYSNQPQHF. The CDR3 DNA reads TGTGCCAGCAGTGAACTCCGGACAGGGGGATTTTATAGCAATCAGCCCCAGCATTTT.

This clonotype was seen a single time. V is TRBV2 and J is TRBJ2-5; D possibly corresponds to TRBD1 (5 bases). CDR3 size: 12 residues. Germline lookup yields CDR1 SNHLY and CDR2 FYNNEI. V lost 6 bases to trimming and J lost 2 bases, with 7 bases between them. CDR3 nucleotides: TGTGCCAGCAGGACAGATCAAGAGACCCAGTACTTC. Translating gives CASRTDQETQYF.

This chain links TRBV5-1 with TRBJ2-1, with a tentative D call TRBD2 (6 bases). Germline values: CDR1 SGHRS, CDR2 YFSETQ. Trimming left V 6 bases short and J 4 bases short, with 14 bases between. The CDR3 runs 14 residues. The CDR3 loop reads CASTHSGGYNEQFF. CDR3 bases: TGCGCCAGCACCCATTCTGGGGGGTACAATGAGCAGTTCTTC.

In this sample, this clonotype turned up a few times. V gene TRBV7-8 combines with J gene TRBJ2-5; 8 bases agree with TRBD2. V lost 2 bases to trimming and J lost 5 bases; unmatched junction nucleotides: 7. CDR1 is SGHVS and CDR2 is FQNEAQ in the germline V gene. This CDR3 is built from 15 residues. The DNA of the CDR3 is TGTGCCAGCAGCTTACCAGCGGGGGCCTGGGAGACCCAGTACTTC. Residues: CASSLPAGAWETQYF. Full variable domain (outside the CDR3, taken from reference TRBV7-8 and TRBJ2-5): GAGVSQSPRYKVAKRGQDVALRCDPISGHVSLFWYQQALGQGPEFLTYFQNEAQLDKSGLPSDRFFAERPEGSVSTLKIQRTQQEDSAVYLCASSLPAGAWETQYFGPGTRLLVL.

The chain combines TRBV6-2 or TRBV6-3 with TRBJ2-7, with D possibly TRBD2 on 6 matching bases. The germline V gene has CDR1 MNHEY and CDR2 SVGEGT. This CDR3 has 10 residues. Trimming shortened V by 8 bases and J by 4 bases, and 6 bases separated the two germline ends. CDR3 sequence reads: CASGGYEQYF. CDR3 nucleotides: TGTGCCAGCGGGGGGTACGAGCAGTACTTC.

The chain joins TRBV20-1 to TRBJ1-2, with TRBD1 matching over 10 bases. Unmatched junction bases numbered 4, after V lost 6 bases and J lost 3 bases. CDR1 is DFQATT and CDR2 is SNEGSKA in the germline V gene (reference sequence). This CDR3 is 13 amino acids long. As DNA, the CDR3 is TGCAGTGCAGTTGGACAGGGGGACTATGGCTACACCTTC. Amino acid sequence: CSAVGQGDYGYTF.

This clonotype was seen at least ten times. This chain connects TRBV7-6 to TRBJ2-2; the match to TRBD1 covers 8 bases. Losses at the gene ends were 5 bases for V and 7 bases for J; bases not matched to a gene: 12. Germline V CDR1 and CDR2: SGHVS, FNYEAQ. The CDR3 is made up of 16 amino acids. The CDR3 sequence is CASSPDRGSAFGELFF. DNA for the CDR3: TGTGCCAGCAGCCCTGACAGGGGCTCTGCATTCGGGGAGCTGTTTTTT.

This chain uses TRBV27 with TRBJ1-5; 9 bases are shared with TRBD1. V trimming: 6 bases; J trimming: 7 bases; junction bases outside the gene matches: 7. Germline CDR1 MNHEY, CDR2 SMNVEV (reference sequence). The CDR3 runs 14 residues. The CDR3 sequence: CASSPSDRGQPQHF. CDR3 nucleotides: TGTGCCAGCAGCCCCTCGGACAGGGGCCAGCCCCAGCATTTT.

Only a few counts were recorded for this clonotype. The V call is TRBV4-1, the J call TRBJ1-5; D possibly corresponds to TRBD1 (5 bases). V dropped 0 bases and J dropped 4 bases, with 16 bases sitting between them. Germline V CDR1 and CDR2: MGHRA, YSYEKL. The CDR3 covers 17 residues. The CDR3 is CASSQEGQNYPNQPQHF. The CDR3 DNA follows: TGCGCCAGCAGCCAAGAGGGGCAGAACTACCCTAATCAGCCCCAGCATTTT.

The V call is TRBV10-3, the J call TRBJ1-5, with D possibly matching TRBD1 (5 bases). The CDR3 consists of 13 residues. The germline gives CDR1 ENHRY, CDR2 SYGVKD. Trimming shortened V by 2 bases and J by 9 bases, and 11 bases separated the two germline ends. CDR3 residues: CAISETGTGPQHF. DNA of the CDR3: TGTGCCATCAGTGAGACCGGGACTGGGCCCCAGCATTTT.

This clonotype was seen a handful of times. The chain joins TRBV7-2 to TRBJ2-3; D not certain. The V gene lost 3 bases and the J gene lost 2 bases, with 15 bases spanning the gap. Germline V gene lookup returns CDR1 SGHTA and CDR2 FQGNSA. The CDR3 spans 16 residues. The CDR3 here is CASSLGEGPNTDTQYF. The CDR3 DNA is TGTGCCAGCAGCTTGGGTGAAGGGCCAAACACAGATACGCAGTATTTT. The full variable domain, in which reference TRBV7-2 and TRBJ2-3 provide the parts outside the CDR3, is GAGVSQSPSNKVTEKGKDVELRCDPISGHTALYWYRQSLGQGLEFLIYFQGNSAPDKSGLPSDRFSAERTGGSVSTLTIQRTQQEDSAVYLCASSLGEGPNTDTQYFGPGTRLTVL.

This clonotype showed up just a few times. J is TRBJ2-2 and V is TRBV5-5; unclear D gene. The CDR3 runs 12 residues. Deletions cut 3 bases from V and 7 bases from J, with 7 bases between. The germline gives CDR1 SGHKS, CDR2 YYEKEE (reference sequence). The CDR3, as DNA: TGTGCCAGCAGCTCTACAGACGGGGAGCTGTTTTTT. Translation gives CASSSTDGELFF. The full variable domain, with the rest looked up from reference TRBV5-5 and TRBJ2-2, is DAGVTQSPTHLIKTRGQQVTLRCSPISGHKSVSWYQQVLGQGPQFIFQYYEKEERGRGNFPDRFSARQFPNYSSELNVNALLLGDSALYLCASSSTDGELFFGEGSRLTVL.

The V and J genes are TRBV4-1 and TRBJ2-1, with TRBD2 identical over 7 bases. The germline CDR1 and CDR2 sequences are MGHRA and YSYEKL. This CDR3 spans 17 amino acids. The J segment lost 3 bases and the V segment lost 0 bases, leaving 8 bases of the junction unmatched. The CDR3 protein is CASSQDLASGIYNEQFF. CDR3 in DNA: TGCGCCAGCAGCCAAGACTTAGCCAGCGGGATCTACAATGAGCAGTTCTTC.

This chain uses TRBV4-3 with TRBJ2-6; D unclear. This CDR3 contains 12 residues. Germline lookup yields CDR1 LGHNA and CDR2 YSLEER. V was shortened by 0 bases and J by 12 bases, with 6 bases between the two germline ends. CDR3 in amino acids: CASSQESGVLTF. The CDR3, as DNA: TGCGCCAGCAGCCAAGAGTCCGGCGTCCTGACTTTC.

V usage is TRBV7-9 and J usage is TRBJ1-5; maybe TRBD1 (5 bases). V lost 2 bases and J lost 4, with 12 bases in between. CDR1 is SEHNR, CDR2 FQNEAQ, per germline (reference sequence). This CDR3 is built from 15 residues. For the CDR3, the DNA is TGTGCCAGCAGCTTATCAGGGCTACCGAATCAGCCCCAGCATTTT. Encoded protein: CASSLSGLPNQPQHF.

CDR3 loop: CASRATGNSGGYTF. In DNA form, the CDR3 reads TGTGCCAGCAGAGCAACAGGGAATTCTGGGGGCTACACCTTC. The rearrangement links TRBV12-3 or TRBV12-4 to TRBJ1-2, with a possible D match to TRBD1 (6 bases). The CDR3 is made up of 14 amino acids. Between the trimmed V and J ends, which lost 6 bases and 8 bases, there was a span of 19 bases.

This chain links TRBV6-6 with TRBJ2-5, with TRBD2 matching 10 bases. Germline V CDR1 and CDR2: MNHNY, SVGAGI (reference sequence). The V and J ends lost 1 base and 3 bases, in that order; junction bases with no gene match: 5. The CDR3 extends over 16 amino acids. Written as DNA, the CDR3 is TGTGCCAGCAGTTACTGGGCTAGCGGGGGTGAAGAGACCCAGTACTTC. As protein: CASSYWASGGEETQYF.

This clonotype was observed a handful of times. The V call is TRBV29-1, the J call TRBJ2-3; D ambiguous. From germline, CDR1 is SQVTM and CDR2 ANQGSEA. V was trimmed by 1 base and J by 1 base, leaving 12 bases between them. The CDR3 consists of 15 residues. The CDR3: CSVEGVGDRTDTQYF. CDR3 nucleotide sequence: TGCAGCGTTGAAGGGGTTGGAGATCGCACAGATACGCAGTATTTT.

The CDR3: CASSLLTTGSSYEQYF. As DNA, the CDR3 is TGTGCCAGCAGTTTATTAACCACAGGGAGCTCCTACGAGCAGTACTTC. The V gene is TRBV28, the J gene TRBJ2-7; D perhaps matches TRBD1 (6 bases). Per the germline V gene, CDR1 is MDHEN and CDR2 is SYDVKM. The CDR3 runs 16 residues. V gave up 1 base and J gave up 0 bases, with 13 bases separating them.

In its sample, this clonotype was seen a few times. J is TRBJ1-2 and V is TRBV7-9; D is unclear. This CDR3 spans 18 amino acids. V lost 1 base, J lost 2 bases, and 20 bases lay in between. Germline CDR1 SEHNR, CDR2 FQNEAQ (reference sequence). CDR3 in amino acids: CASSLDPSRWGENYGYTF. The CDR3 bases are TGTGCCAGCAGCTTAGATCCCTCTCGCTGGGGAGAGAACTATGGCTACACCTTC.